This T cell receptor (beta chain) appears in the sequencing data of a study of T cell changes during pregnancy in multiple sclerosis. Sequenced by immunoSEQ multiplex PCR; TCRdb stores in-frame clones only, minus some. This sample has some 60,000 clones, with around 90% found just once. Per the germline V gene, CDR1 is SGHTA and CDR2 is FQGTGA. Trimming shortened V by 2 bases and J by 2 bases, and 9 bases separated the two germline ends. There are 14 residues in the CDR3. This clone appeared a few times. The sequencing used CD4+ T cells from peripheral blood mononuclear cells, collected in the first trimester of pregnancy. V is TRBV7-3 and J is TRBJ2-5; D may be TRBD2 (5 bases). The sequence derives from a female donor with multiple sclerosis, enrolled in a pregnancy study. CDR3 loop: CASSLDWTQETQYF. For the CDR3, the DNA is TGTGCCAGCAGCTTAGATTGGACTCAAGAGACCCAGTACTTC.